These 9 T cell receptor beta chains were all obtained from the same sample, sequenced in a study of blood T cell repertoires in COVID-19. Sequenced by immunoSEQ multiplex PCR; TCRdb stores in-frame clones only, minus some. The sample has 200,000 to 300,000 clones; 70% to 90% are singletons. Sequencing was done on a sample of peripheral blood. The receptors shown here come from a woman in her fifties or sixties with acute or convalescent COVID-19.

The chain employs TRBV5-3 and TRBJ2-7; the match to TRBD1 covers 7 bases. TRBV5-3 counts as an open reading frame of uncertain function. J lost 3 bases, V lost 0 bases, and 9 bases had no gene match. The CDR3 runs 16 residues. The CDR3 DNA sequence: TGTGCCAGAAGCTTGGTCCCAGGACAGGAATACTACGAGCAGTACTTC. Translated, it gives CARSLVPGQEYYEQYF.

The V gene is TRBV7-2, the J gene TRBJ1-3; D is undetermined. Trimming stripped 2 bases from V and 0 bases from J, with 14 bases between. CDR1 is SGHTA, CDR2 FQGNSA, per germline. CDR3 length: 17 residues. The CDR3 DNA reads TGTGCCAGCAGCTTATGGGAGACACCCAGCTCTGGAAACACCATATATTTT. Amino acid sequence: CASSLWETPSSGNTIYF.

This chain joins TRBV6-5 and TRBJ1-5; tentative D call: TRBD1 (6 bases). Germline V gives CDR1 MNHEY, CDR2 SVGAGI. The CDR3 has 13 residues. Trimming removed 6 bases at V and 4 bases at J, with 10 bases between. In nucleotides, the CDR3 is TGTGCCAGCAGGAAAGGGGGAAATCAGCCCCAGCATTTT. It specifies CASRKGGNQPQHF.

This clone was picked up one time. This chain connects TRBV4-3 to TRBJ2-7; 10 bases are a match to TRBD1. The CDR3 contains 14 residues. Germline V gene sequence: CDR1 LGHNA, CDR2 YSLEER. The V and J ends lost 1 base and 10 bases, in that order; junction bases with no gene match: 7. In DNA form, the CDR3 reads TGCGCCAGCAGCCAAGTGAGGGACAGGGGTTTTCAGTACTTC. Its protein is CASSQVRDRGFQYF.

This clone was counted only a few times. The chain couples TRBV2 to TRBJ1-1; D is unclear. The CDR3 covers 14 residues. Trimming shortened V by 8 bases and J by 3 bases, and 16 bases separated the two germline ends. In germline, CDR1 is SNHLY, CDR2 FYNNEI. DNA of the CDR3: TGTGCCAGCGGTCTAGGTTTGGCCTACACTGAAGCTTTCTTT. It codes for CASGLGLAYTEAFF.

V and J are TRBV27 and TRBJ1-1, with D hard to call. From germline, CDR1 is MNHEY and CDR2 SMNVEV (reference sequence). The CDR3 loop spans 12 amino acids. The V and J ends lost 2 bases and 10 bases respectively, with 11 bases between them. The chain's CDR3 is CASSLSGSAAFF. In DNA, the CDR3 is TGTGCCAGCAGTTTAAGCGGGTCGGCAGCTTTCTTT.

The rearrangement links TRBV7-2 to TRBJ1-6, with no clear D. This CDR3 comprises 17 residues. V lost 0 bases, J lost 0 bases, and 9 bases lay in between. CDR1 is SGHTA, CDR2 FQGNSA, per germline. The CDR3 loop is CASSLAQYNSYNSPLHF. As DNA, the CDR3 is TGTGCCAGCAGCTTAGCGCAATACAACTCCTATAATTCACCCCTCCACTTT.

CDR3 region: CASSQVSGQNYEQYF. In nucleotides, the CDR3 is TGCGCCAGCAGCCAAGTCTCGGGACAAAACTACGAGCAGTACTTC. The genes are TRBV4-1 and TRBJ2-7, with D maybe TRBD1 (6 bases). Germline lookup yields CDR1 MGHRA and CDR2 YSYEKL. CDR3 length: 15 amino acids. V gave up 1 base and J gave up 3 bases, with 13 bases separating them.

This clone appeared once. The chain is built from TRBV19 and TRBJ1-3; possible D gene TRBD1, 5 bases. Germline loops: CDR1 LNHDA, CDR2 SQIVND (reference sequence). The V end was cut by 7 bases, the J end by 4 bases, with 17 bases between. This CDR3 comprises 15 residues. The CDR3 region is CASIPGEARGNTIYF. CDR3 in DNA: TGTGCCAGTATTCCGGGGGAGGCACGCGGAAACACCATATATTTT.